The 15 T cell receptor beta chains listed next were all sequenced from one sample in a study of identical twins. TCRdb called the 5' RACE reads again in MiXCR, with one record for every CDR3 protein. The profile covers some 1,600,000 distinct CDR3 sequences, with 25% to 35% appearing a single time and around 0.3% taken by the ten largest. Sample: cord blood. Receptors originate from a newborn girl in good health.

The gene calls are TRBV11-2 and TRBJ2-1; D not certain. V was trimmed by 0 bases and J by 7 bases, leaving 10 bases between them. The V gene's germline CDR1 is SGHAT and CDR2 FQNNGV. This CDR3 has 14 residues. The DNA for the CDR3 is TGTGCCAGCAGCTTAGAGCCCGGCGAGAATGAGCAGTTCTTC. Translating it yields CASSLEPGENEQFF.

The V and J genes are TRBV7-6 and TRBJ1-1; D not certain. Germline loops: CDR1 SGHVS, CDR2 FNYEAQ. CDR3 length: 14 amino acids. The V end lost 2 bases, the J end lost 7 bases, and 14 bases lay between the germline ends. CDR3 DNA sequence: TGTGCCAGCAGCTTATCGGGCAGCTACCTTGAAGCTTTCTTT. Translating gives CASSLSGSYLEAFF.

The V call is TRBV20-1, the J call TRBJ2-1; a possible D gene is TRBD2 (5 bases). The J call may not be correct, given that the DNA end is closer to TRBJ2-7. The germline V gene encodes CDR1 DFQATT and CDR2 SNEGSKA (reference sequence). This CDR3 spans 14 amino acids. Here the CDR3 reads CSAMDSYSYNEQYF. The CDR3 region has the DNA TGCAGTGCTATGGACTCTTACTCCTACAATGAGCAGTACTTC.

This clonotype has just a few counts. This rearrangement joins TRBV20-1 to TRBJ2-5, with 12 bases identical to TRBD1. The CDR3 consists of 16 residues. CDR1 and CDR2 (germline): DFQATT, SNEGSKA (reference sequence). Trimming at V came to 4 bases and at J to 2 bases, leaving 8 bases not matched to a gene. The CDR3 is CSAIGTGGGGQETQYF. CDR3 nucleotide sequence: TGCAGTGCTATCGGGACAGGGGGCGGGGGACAAGAGACCCAGTACTTC.

This clonotype was recorded a few times. This chain uses TRBV3-1 with TRBJ2-3; TRBD2 matches at 10 bases. This CDR3 has 21 amino acids. CDR1 is LGHDT and CDR2 is YNNKEL in the germline V gene (reference sequence). The V and J ends lost 0 bases and 7 bases, in that order; junction bases with no gene match: 22. The CDR3, as DNA: TGTGCCAGCAGCCAAGAGCTCGTCGCTAGCGGGGGCCCATCGGCCCCCTATACGCAGTATTTT. Translated: CASSQELVASGGPSAPYTQYF.

CDR3 region: CSARLSTEAFF. In nucleotides, the CDR3 is TGCAGCGCTAGGTTGTCCACTGAAGCTTTCTTT. The rearrangement links TRBV29-1 to TRBJ1-1; D is unclear. Trimming took off 7 bases at V and 4 bases at J, with 10 bases between the two ends. Germline CDR1 and CDR2: SQVTM and ANQGSEA. This CDR3 spans 11 amino acids.

This clonotype was detected only a few times. The chain carries TRBV11-2 and TRBJ2-1, with TRBD2 matching 13 bases. The V segment lost 5 bases and the J segment 8 bases; nucleotides outside the gene matches: 6. This CDR3 has 15 residues. Germline V gene sequence: CDR1 SGHAT, CDR2 FQNNGV. CDR3 residues: CASSLGLAGSDEQFF. The DNA for the CDR3 is TGTGCCAGCAGCCTGGGACTAGCGGGAAGTGATGAGCAGTTCTTC.

This clonotype has ten or more counts. The chain is built from TRBV4-2 and TRBJ2-3, with D maybe TRBD2 (5 bases). Germline CDR1 and CDR2: LGHNA and YNFKEQ. V dropped 5 bases and J dropped 6 bases, with 9 bases sitting between them. This CDR3 has 12 amino acids. The chain's CDR3 is CASSFWEDTQYF. CDR3 coding DNA: TGTGCCAGCAGCTTCTGGGAGGATACGCAGTATTTT.

This clonotype has a handful of counts. This chain links TRBV12-3 or TRBV12-4 with TRBJ1-2; tentatively, D is TRBD1 (6 bases). Trimming stripped 5 bases from V and 5 bases from J, with 12 bases between. The CDR3 spans 13 residues. DNA for the CDR3: TGTGCCAGCAGTCCCTGGACAGTGTATGGCTACACCTTC. Protein product: CASSPWTVYGYTF.

CDR3 amino acids: CSVAGKVSYEQYF. DNA of the CDR3: TGCAGCGTTGCAGGGAAGGTCTCCTACGAGCAGTACTTC. The V call is TRBV29-1, the J call TRBJ2-7, with D maybe TRBD1 (5 bases). This CDR3 has 13 amino acids. Germline-derived CDR1 and CDR2 are SQVTM and ANQGSEA. The V and J ends lost 4 bases and 0 bases respectively, with 10 bases between them.

Of note for this clonotype: The junction departs from germline at one end; a sequencing error may be responsible. V and J are TRBV20-1 and TRBJ2-1; TRBD2 aligns across 15 bases. This CDR3 comprises 14 residues. In germline, CDR1 is DFQATT, CDR2 SNEGSKA (reference sequence). CDR3 sequence reads: CSARTSGGDNGQFF. CDR3 DNA: TGCAGTGCTCGGACTAGCGGGGGGGACAATGGGCAGTTCTTC.

This clonotype was recorded a few times. The genes are TRBV15 and TRBJ2-7; weak D call: TRBD1 (5 bases). The CDR3 has 12 amino acids. Trimming pared 5 bases from V and 4 bases from J, leaving 9 bases between. Looked up from germline, CDR1 is LNHNV and CDR2 is YYDKDF (reference sequence). DNA of the CDR3: TGTGCCACCAGCGACAGTCTATACGAGCAGTACTTC. As protein: CATSDSLYEQYF.

This clonotype came up many times. The chain couples TRBV29-1 to TRBJ1-2; D may be TRBD1 (5 bases). V was pared by 7 bases and J by 1 base, with 7 bases between. This CDR3 comprises 11 residues. Germline CDR1 SQVTM, CDR2 ANQGSEA. This CDR3 reads CSGGDNYGYTF. In DNA form, the CDR3 reads TGCAGCGGAGGGGATAACTATGGCTACACCTTC.

The rearrangement joins TRBV7-9 to TRBJ2-7; D may be TRBD2 (6 bases). The CDR3 totals 17 residues. Between the trimmed V and J ends, which lost 4 bases and 4 bases, there was a span of 23 bases. In germline, CDR1 is SEHNR, CDR2 FQNEAQ (reference sequence). The CDR3 is CASSSSGPAGFLYEQYF. The CDR3 DNA is TGTGCCAGCAGCTCCTCGGGACCAGCGGGCTTCCTGTACGAGCAGTACTTC.

V usage is TRBV6-5 and J usage is TRBJ2-5; the match to TRBD1 covers 9 bases. The last part of the DNA fits TRBJ2-7 better; the J call may be wrong. The CDR3 length is 16 residues. In germline, CDR1 is MNHEY, CDR2 SVGAGI. CDR3 coding DNA: TGTGCCAGCAGTTGGGGACCGGGACAGGGTACCTACGAGCAGTACTTC. Protein product: CASSWGPGQGTYEQYF.